Listed here are 19 T cell receptor beta chains from one sample, sequenced in a study of CD8 T cells in Susac syndrome. After extraction with the RNeasy kit, roughly 0.5 to 1 ug of the RNA was reverse transcribed using random hexamers. Using its own MiXCR run on the immunoSEQ multiplex PCR reads, TCRdb lists one record per CDR3 protein. Here the sample spans about 76,000 distinct CDR3 sequences, roughly 92% being singletons. Sample: CD8+ T cells from PBMCs. The receptors derive from a human donor with Susac syndrome.

This chain joins TRBV2 and TRBJ1-4; TRBD1 is a possible D gene (6 bases). The CDR3 has 15 amino acids. V lost 5 bases and J 8 bases, leaving 18 bases between the germline ends. Germline V gene data show CDR1 as SNHLY and CDR2 as FYNNEI. This chain's CDR3 is CASSYLGGAGEKLFF. CDR3 coding DNA: TGTGCCAGCAGTTACCTCGGGGGGGCGGGAGAAAAACTGTTTTTT.

The chain uses TRBV18 and TRBJ2-7, with 13 bases identical to TRBD2. The CDR3 has 15 residues. Trimming at V came to 5 bases and at J to 4 bases, leaving 5 bases not matched to a gene. Germline CDR1 reads KGHSH; CDR2 reads LQKENI. The CDR3 DNA reads TGTGCCAGCTCAGCCGGACTAGCGGGGGTATACGAGCAGTACTTC. Encoded protein: CASSAGLAGVYEQYF.

This clonotype was observed once. The rearrangement joins TRBV20-1 to TRBJ2-7; tentatively, D is TRBD2 (5 bases). V shed 3 bases and J shed 2 bases, with 14 bases lying between them. In germline, CDR1 is DFQATT, CDR2 SNEGSKA (reference sequence). The CDR3 contains 14 residues. CDR3 residues: CSARAQTGTYEQYF. CDR3 bases: TGCAGTGCTAGGGCTCAGACGGGGACCTACGAGCAGTACTTC.

The CDR3 sequence is CATSTGQGGAVETQYF. CDR3 bases: TGTGCCACCAGCACTGGACAGGGAGGGGCGGTAGAGACCCAGTACTTC. The rearrangement joins TRBV15 to TRBJ2-5, with a weak D call TRBD1 (8 bases). Trimming cost V 4 bases and J 4 bases, with 19 bases left between them. This CDR3 contains 16 residues. Looked up from germline, CDR1 is LNHNV and CDR2 is YYDKDF (reference sequence).

This rearrangement joins TRBV6-2 or TRBV6-3 to TRBJ2-2, with 13 bases fitting TRBD2. CDR3 length equals 16 residues. CDR1 is MNHEY, CDR2 SVGEGT, per germline. After removal of 8 bases from V and 5 bases from J, the junction contained 8 bases not matched to a gene. The CDR3 loop reads CASRRRTSGRTGELFF. CDR3 sequence (DNA): TGTGCCAGCCGTAGGAGGACTAGCGGGAGAACCGGGGAGCTGTTTTTT.

The J gene is TRBJ2-1, the V gene TRBV27, with 10 bases fitting TRBD2. This CDR3 is built from 12 residues. Losses at the gene ends were 7 bases for V and 12 bases for J; bases not matched to a gene: 6. Germline V gene data show CDR1 as MNHEY and CDR2 as SMNVEV (reference sequence). CDR3: CASTPSGGAQFF. CDR3 nucleotides: TGTGCCAGCACCCCTAGCGGGGGAGCGCAGTTCTTC.

The chain combines TRBV30 with TRBJ1-1; tentative D call: TRBD1 (6 bases). The CDR3 contains 12 residues. Per the germline V gene, CDR1 is GTSNPN and CDR2 is SVGIG (reference sequence). The V end was cut by 3 bases, the J end by 2 bases, with 7 bases between. CDR3 residues: CAWRTGNTEAFF. CDR3 bases: TGTGCCTGGAGGACAGGTAACACTGAAGCTTTCTTT.

The CDR3 region has the DNA TGTGCCAGCAGTGCCCAGGGACCTTTAAATGAGCAGTTCTTC. As protein: CASSAQGPLNEQFF. V gene TRBV28 combines with J gene TRBJ2-1; possibly TRBD1 or TRBD2 for D (5 bases each). The CDR3 is made up of 14 amino acids. The V gene's germline CDR1 is MDHEN and CDR2 SYDVKM. V gave up 5 bases and J gave up 7 bases, with 15 bases separating them. Together with reference TRBV28 and TRBJ2-1, the CDR3 gives the full variable domain: DVKVTQSSRYLVKRTGEKVFLECVQDMDHENMFWYRQDPGLGLRLIYFSYDVKMKEKGDIPEGYSVSREKKERFSLILESASTNQTSMYLCASSAQGPLNEQFFGPGTRLTVL.

The V and J genes are TRBV4-3 and TRBJ2-7; 9 nucleotides agree with TRBD2. The CDR3 loop spans 18 amino acids. Germline trimming cut 0 bases from V and 4 bases from J; bases unmatched to any gene: 13. The germline CDR1 and CDR2 sequences are LGHNA and YSLEER. The CDR3 DNA sequence: TGCGCCAGCAGCCAAGATGAGAAGGCGGGAGGGACTTGGTACGAGCAGTACTTC. Translated: CASSQDEKAGGTWYEQYF.

V and J are TRBV20-1 and TRBJ2-5, with TRBD1 matching 10 bases. This CDR3 comprises 16 residues. Trimming removed 2 bases from V and 1 base from J; junction bases left unmatched: 7. From germline, CDR1 is DFQATT and CDR2 SNEGSKA (reference sequence). The CDR3 nucleotides are TGCAGTGCTAGATCGGGACAGGGGCCCACCCAAGAGACCCAGTACTTC. Its protein product is CSARSGQGPTQETQYF.

The chain uses TRBV12-3 or TRBV12-4 and TRBJ1-1, with 7 bases identical to TRBD1. The CDR3 is made up of 12 amino acids. J gave up 7 bases and V 6 bases, and 5 bases lay outside the gene matches. In DNA, the CDR3 is TGTGCCAGCAGCCCAGGGGGTGATGAAGCTTTCTTT. This encodes CASSPGGDEAFF.

The chain links TRBV6-5 to TRBJ1-2; D may be TRBD1 (5 bases). From germline, CDR1 is MNHEY and CDR2 SVGAGI. CDR3 length equals 13 residues. Trimming removed 2 bases from V and 8 bases from J, with 12 bases in between. This CDR3 is CASSYTTASGYTF. CDR3 sequence (DNA): TGTGCCAGCAGTTACACGACAGCGTCGGGCTACACCTTC.

The chain recombines TRBV20-1 with TRBJ2-7, with a tentative D call TRBD1 (5 bases). CDR3 length equals 13 residues. V was cut by 8 bases and J by 4 bases, with 18 bases left in between. Germline V lookup: CDR1 DFQATT, CDR2 SNEGSKA (reference sequence). As DNA, the CDR3 is TGCAGTCCCCTAGGGGCGCCTGATTACGAGCAGTACTTC. This codes for CSPLGAPDYEQYF.

This clonotype was seen just once. The genes are TRBV7-8 and TRBJ1-5; tentative D call: TRBD1 (5 bases). The CDR3 is 18 residues long. Trimming removed 7 bases at V and 0 bases at J, with 22 bases between. Germline lookup yields CDR1 SGHVS and CDR2 FQNEAQ. The CDR3 DNA follows: TGTGCCAGCACCTTGACAGCCACATTCTCATATAGCAATCAGCCCCAGCATTTT. This encodes CASTLTATFSYSNQPQHF. Combining the CDR3 with reference TRBV7-8 and TRBJ1-5 gives the whole variable domain GAGVSQSPRYKVAKRGQDVALRCDPISGHVSLFWYQQALGQGPEFLTYFQNEAQLDKSGLPSDRFFAERPEGSVSTLKIQRTQQEDSAVYLCASTLTATFSYSNQPQHFGDGTRLSIL.

This chain links TRBV29-1 with TRBJ1-4; D gene ambiguous. The V gene lost 1 base and the J gene lost 3 bases, with 9 bases spanning the gap. The germline CDR1 and CDR2 sequences are SQVTM and ANQGSEA. This CDR3 is built from 14 residues. In DNA form, the CDR3 reads TGCAGCGTTGAAGCTGGGCTAGCTAATGAAAAACTGTTTTTT. Translating gives CSVEAGLANEKLFF.

The chain recombines TRBV12-3 or TRBV12-4 with TRBJ1-4, with D possibly TRBD1 on 5 matching bases. V was cut by 3 bases and J by 8 bases, with 10 bases left in between. The CDR3 covers 13 residues. CDR3 nucleotides: TGTGCCAGCAGTTTGGGGGTGGAAGAAAAACTGTTTTTT. Translation: CASSLGVEEKLFF.

The table lists this clonotype with a count of one. The chain couples TRBV2 to TRBJ2-5; 10 positions agree with TRBD2. Trimming cost V 6 bases and J 11 bases; bases outside gene matches: 15. Per germline, CDR1 SNHLY and CDR2 FYNNEI. This CDR3 comprises 15 residues. The CDR3 DNA reads as TGTGCCAGCAGCCGGTCGAGCGGGAGGGGAGTACCTCAGTACTTC. Amino acids: CASSRSSGRGVPQYF.

The V gene is TRBV19, the J gene TRBJ1-1; the D is unclear. The CDR3 is 13 amino acids. Deletions cut 8 bases from V and 1 base from J, with 11 bases between. Germline V gene data show CDR1 as LNHDA and CDR2 as SQIVND (reference sequence). CDR3 sequence: CASRASRNTEAFF. CDR3 coding DNA: TGTGCCAGTCGGGCGAGTAGGAACACTGAAGCTTTCTTT.

The chain carries TRBV20-1 and TRBJ2-7; 8 bases match TRBD2. Looked up from germline, CDR1 is DFQATT and CDR2 is SNEGSKA (reference sequence). The CDR3 is 15 amino acids. The V segment lost 6 bases and the J segment 3 bases; nucleotides outside the gene matches: 13. The CDR3 bases are TGCAGTGCACCCCTTGCGGGGGGCCCCCACTACGAGCAGTACTTC. This translates into CSAPLAGGPHYEQYF.